The source of this T cell receptor beta chain is a study of CD8+ T cells in alopecia areata. Treatment of the sample: oral pan-JAK inhibitor, 5-10 mg twice daily. V shed 6 bases, J shed 9 bases, and the junction held 9 bases outside the gene matches. The germline V gene encodes CDR1 SNHLY and CDR2 FYNNEI. The CDR3 contains 13 residues. In each case, RNA was isolated and then reverse transcribed into cDNA as the sequencing template. The method was immunoSEQ multiplex PCR; TCRdb's version includes in-frame clones alone and lacks a portion of them. The sample carries approximately 280,000 clones, 58% recorded once.

The source is a human donor with alopecia areata. V and J are TRBV2 and TRBJ2-5, with 8 bases lining up with TRBD1. Source: CD4+ T cells sorted from blood, taken at week 24, from a patient treated with tofacitinib. For the CDR3, the DNA is TGTGCCAGCAGCGGGAGACAGGGGACGGCCCAGTACTTC. This gives the protein CASSGRQGTAQYF.